This T cell receptor (beta chain) originates from a study of Ad26.COV2.S vaccination and SARS-CoV-2 variants (dated by TCRdb to the early 2020s). For the wider study: Donors in the vaccine arm were drawn from COV1001, a phase I-IIa trial of Ad26.COV2.S in healthy adults that was multicentre, randomized, double-blind and placebo-controlled. Trial participants were randomized into five groups of five, in which low-dose or high-dose Ad26.COV2.S was given once or twice, or placebo was given on both occasions. TCRbeta repertoire sequencing served as the tool for gauging how specific and how broad the SARS-CoV-2-reactive T cell receptors were following Ad26.COV2.S vaccination. The TCR-sequenced set comprised around 32 samples: about 19 Ad26.COV2.S vaccine recipients, 5 placebo recipients and 8 SARS-CoV-2 convalescent individuals. Dosing of Ad26.COV2.S was intramuscular, at either 5x10^10 or 1x10^11 viral particles, delivered as one shot or as two shots spaced 56 days apart. Throughout the experiments and outcome assessment, investigators stayed blinded to trial group allocation.

Overall study results and their limits: The study lacked the statistical power to compare responses across vaccine doses or regimens. It was noted by the authors that total T cell responses may have been underestimated by the TCR breadth and depth analyses. Higher spike-specific TCR breadth was observed in Ad26.COV2.S recipients than in placebo recipients (P = 0.0014). After vaccination, spike-specific CD8+ and CD4+ T cell responses were reported to show substantial breadth. Vaccine and placebo recipients had similar non-spike TCR breadth, a finding consistent with the vaccine containing only spike.

The germline V gene gives CDR1 as MDHEN and CDR2 as SYDVKM. Measured from the cysteine to the phenylalanine, the CDR3 is 13 residues long. The entry retains the CDR3 DNA only, 39 bases that are in frame from base 1. V is cut back by 4 bases and J by 4 bases, with 4 bases in the junction unmatched. This specimen's treatment or condition label, interpreted: around 19 received Ad26.COV2.S at low or high dose, single or two shots; 5 received placebo; per-sample allocation not given. Repertoires of vaccine and placebo recipients were sequenced from samples collected on day 63 after the first injection. Between 29 July and 7 August 2020, Cohort 1b enrolled around 24 adults aged 18-55 years at one site in Boston, USA. As a vaccine, Ad26.COV2.S was a replication-incompetent adenovirus type 26 vector that expressed a prefusion-stabilized SARS-CoV-2 spike protein derived from the original Wuhan strain. This clone was seen just once. Its antigen remains undetermined. Base qualities were left out, and no much larger clone turns up one base away.

TCRbeta CDR3 regions were sequenced with the immunoSEQ Assay. After extraction, genomic DNA underwent amplification by bias-controlled multiplex PCR, followed by high-throughput sequencing. In the original analysis: To quantify the absolute abundance of each unique TCRbeta CDR3 region, sequences were collapsed and filtered. Usable DNA was measured by amplifying reference genes present in all nucleated cells, and TCRbeta template counts were normalized to that usable DNA to estimate T cell fraction. Repertoire TCRs were annotated as SARS-CoV-2-specific when V gene, CDR3 amino acid sequence and J gene were exactly matched to a known reactive TCR set. The reference SARS-CoV-2 TCR set came from MIRA and was filtered for enrichment in COVID-19-positive ImmuneCODE repertoires, removing public or cross-reactive TCRs. Using the MIRA antigens, annotated TCRs were further analysed by specific ORF or by position within an ORF. Depth was the summed frequency of annotated unique rearrangements, while breadth was defined as annotated unique rearrangements over total unique productive rearrangements. Two-sided Wilcoxon rank-sum tests were used to compare TCR breadth between groups. As stored in TCRdb, this immuneACCESS dataset retains in-frame rearrangements with V and J assigned. A fraction of the clones does not appear; measured against another copy, unresolved V genes explain less than half of the discrepancy, and the remainder lacks a known reason. V, J and clone size are taken as reported in that table, and D and trimming were inferred from the DNA itself. For this sample the table gives 300,000 to 350,000 clones, of which approximately 86% were detected only once. The ten largest clones add up to 2.1% of the sample.

The sequencing used peripheral blood, collected in a trial of Ad26.COV2.S vaccine versus placebo. This TCR came from a person between 18 and 65 years old who received the Ad26.COV2.S COVID-19 vaccine or a placebo. The chain couples TRBV28 to TRBJ2-7; 7 central nucleotides agree with TRBD1. The DNA reads TGTGCCAGCAGTTCGACGGACAGGTACGAGCAGTACTTC. Its translation is CASSSTDRYEQYF.